This entry lists 4 T cell receptor beta chains sequenced from one sample in a study of blood T cells in healthy people across ages. The use of a sample-barcoded 5' primer and a J-beta primer mix characterized a second PCR of about 6 to 11 cycles. One entry per CDR3 protein, called by TCRdb with MiXCR from the 5' RACE reads. The sample yields 650,000 or so distinct CDR3 sequences, under 65% seen once. The sequencing sample was made of blood. The receptors were sampled from a woman aged 80 or over in good health.

V and J are TRBV14 and TRBJ1-6, with a possible D match to TRBD1 (5 bases). The CDR3 spans 13 residues. The V end lost 0 bases, the J end lost 13 bases, and 10 bases lay between the germline ends. In germline, CDR1 is SGHDN, CDR2 FVKESK. CDR3 residues: CASSQDPGWPLHF. CDR3 sequence (DNA): TGTGCCAGCAGCCAAGATCCAGGGTGGCCCCTCCACTTT.

The rearrangement uses TRBV12-3 or TRBV12-4 and TRBJ2-3; D gene uncertain. The germline V and J ends were trimmed by 3 bases and 4 bases, with 14 bases remaining between them. The CDR3 is made up of 15 amino acids. CDR3 sequence: CASSFSRVSADTQYF. The CDR3 coding sequence is TGTGCCAGCAGTTTTAGCCGGGTGTCAGCAGATACGCAGTATTTT.

This chain connects TRBV29-1 to TRBJ2-7; possibly TRBD2 for D (5 bases). The CDR3 has 13 residues. Germline-derived CDR1 and CDR2 are SQVTM and ANQGSEA. The germline V and J ends were trimmed by 5 bases and 3 bases, with 14 bases remaining between them. This CDR3 is CSVKVTTNYEQYF. The DNA for the CDR3 is TGCAGCGTTAAAGTGACTACGAACTACGAGCAGTACTTC.

The rearrangement joins TRBV4-1 to TRBJ2-3; D gene unclear. Trimming removed 1 base from V and 1 base from J, with 12 bases in between. The CDR3 runs to 16 residues. Germline CDR1 and CDR2: MGHRA and YSYEKL. The CDR3 region is CASSQGRGLGTDTQYF. The CDR3 coding sequence is TGCGCCAGCAGCCAAGGTCGTGGGCTTGGCACAGATACGCAGTATTTT.